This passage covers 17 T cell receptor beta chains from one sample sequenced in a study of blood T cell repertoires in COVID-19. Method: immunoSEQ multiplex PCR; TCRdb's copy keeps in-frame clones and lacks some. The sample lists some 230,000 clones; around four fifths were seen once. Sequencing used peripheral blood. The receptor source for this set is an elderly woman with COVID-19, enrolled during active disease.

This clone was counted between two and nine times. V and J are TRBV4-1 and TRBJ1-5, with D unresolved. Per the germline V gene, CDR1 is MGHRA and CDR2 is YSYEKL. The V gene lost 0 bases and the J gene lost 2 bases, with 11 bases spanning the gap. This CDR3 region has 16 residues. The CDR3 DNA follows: TGCGCCAGCAGCCAAGAGGGGAGATCGGGCAATCAGCCCCAGCATTTT. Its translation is CASSQEGRSGNQPQHF.

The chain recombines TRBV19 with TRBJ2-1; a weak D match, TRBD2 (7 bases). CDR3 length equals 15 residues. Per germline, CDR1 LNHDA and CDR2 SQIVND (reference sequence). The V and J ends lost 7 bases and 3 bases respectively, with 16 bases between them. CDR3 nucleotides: TGTGCCAGTAAGGGGGGGGTTAGCGTCTACAATGAGCAGTTCTTC. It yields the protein CASKGGVSVYNEQFF.

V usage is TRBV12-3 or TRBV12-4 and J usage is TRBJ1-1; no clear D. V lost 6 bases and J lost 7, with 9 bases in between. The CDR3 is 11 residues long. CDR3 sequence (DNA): TGTGCCAGCAGCCAAGCTAATGAAGCTTTCTTT. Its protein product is CASSQANEAFF.

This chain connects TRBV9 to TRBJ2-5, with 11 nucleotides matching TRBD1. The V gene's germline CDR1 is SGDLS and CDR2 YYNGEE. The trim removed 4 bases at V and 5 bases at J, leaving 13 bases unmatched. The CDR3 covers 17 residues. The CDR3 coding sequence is TGTGCCAGCAGCACTGGGACAGGGGGAATCGTCGGGGAGACCCAGTACTTC. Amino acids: CASSTGTGGIVGETQYF. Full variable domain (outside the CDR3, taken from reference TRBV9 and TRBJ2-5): DSGVTQTPKHLITATGQRVTLRCSPRSGDLSVYWYQQSLDQGLQFLIQYYNGEERAKGNILERFSAQQFPDLHSELNLSSLELGDSALYFCASSTGTGGIVGETQYFGPGTRLLVL.

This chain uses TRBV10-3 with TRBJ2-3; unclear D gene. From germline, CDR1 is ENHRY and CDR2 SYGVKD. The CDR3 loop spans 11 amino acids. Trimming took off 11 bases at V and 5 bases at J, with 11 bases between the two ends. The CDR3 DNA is TGTGCCGTACGGAGCCTAGATACGCAGTATTTT. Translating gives CAVRSLDTQYF.

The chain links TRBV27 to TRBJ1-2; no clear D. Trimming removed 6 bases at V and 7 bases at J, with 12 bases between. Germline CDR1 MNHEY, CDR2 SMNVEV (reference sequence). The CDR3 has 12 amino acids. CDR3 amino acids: CASSPTGRGYTF. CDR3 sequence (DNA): TGTGCCAGCAGCCCCACTGGGCGTGGCTACACCTTC.

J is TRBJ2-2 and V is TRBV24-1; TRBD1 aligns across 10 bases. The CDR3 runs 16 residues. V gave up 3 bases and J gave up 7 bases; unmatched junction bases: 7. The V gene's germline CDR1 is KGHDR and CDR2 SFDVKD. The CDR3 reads CATSDPRQGADGELFF. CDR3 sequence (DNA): TGTGCCACCAGTGATCCGCGACAGGGGGCAGACGGGGAGCTGTTTTTT.

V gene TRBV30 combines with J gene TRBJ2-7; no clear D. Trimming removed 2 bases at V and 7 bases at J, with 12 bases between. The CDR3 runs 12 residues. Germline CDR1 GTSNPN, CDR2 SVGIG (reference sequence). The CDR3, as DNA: TGTGCCTGGAGTTCGTCGCTCGGGGAGCAGTACTTC. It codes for CAWSSSLGEQYF. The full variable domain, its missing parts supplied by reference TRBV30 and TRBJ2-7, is SQTIHQWPATLVQPVGSPLSLECTVEGTSNPNLYWYRQAAGRGLQLLFYSVGIGQISSEVPQNLSASRPQDRQFILSSKKLLLSDSGFYLCAWSSSLGEQYFGPGTRLTVT.

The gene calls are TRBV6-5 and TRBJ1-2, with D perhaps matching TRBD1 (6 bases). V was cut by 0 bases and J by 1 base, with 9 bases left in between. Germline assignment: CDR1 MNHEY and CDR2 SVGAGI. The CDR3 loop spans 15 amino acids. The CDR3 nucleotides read TGTGCCAGCAGTTACTCAATGGACAGTAACTATGGCTACACCTTC. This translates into CASSYSMDSNYGYTF.

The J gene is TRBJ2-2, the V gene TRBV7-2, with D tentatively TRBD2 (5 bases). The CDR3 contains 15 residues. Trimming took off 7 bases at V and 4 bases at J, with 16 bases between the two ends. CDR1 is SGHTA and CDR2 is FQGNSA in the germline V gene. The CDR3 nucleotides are TGTGCCAGCACCCCCCGAGGGAAGTCCACCGGGGAGCTGTTTTTT. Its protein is CASTPRGKSTGELFF.

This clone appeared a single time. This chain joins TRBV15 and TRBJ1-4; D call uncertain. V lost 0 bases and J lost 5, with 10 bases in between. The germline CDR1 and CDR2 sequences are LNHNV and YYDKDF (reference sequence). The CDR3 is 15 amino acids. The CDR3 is CATSRDDLRNEKLFF. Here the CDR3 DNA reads TGTGCCACCAGCAGAGATGATTTGAGAAATGAAAAACTGTTTTTT.

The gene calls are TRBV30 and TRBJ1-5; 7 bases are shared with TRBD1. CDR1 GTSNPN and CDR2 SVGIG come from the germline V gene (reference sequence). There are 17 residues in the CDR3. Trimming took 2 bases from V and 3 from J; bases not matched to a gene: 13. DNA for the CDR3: TGTGCCTGGAGTCGGATGGCTACAGGGGAAAACAATCAGCCCCAGCATTTT. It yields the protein CAWSRMATGENNQPQHF.

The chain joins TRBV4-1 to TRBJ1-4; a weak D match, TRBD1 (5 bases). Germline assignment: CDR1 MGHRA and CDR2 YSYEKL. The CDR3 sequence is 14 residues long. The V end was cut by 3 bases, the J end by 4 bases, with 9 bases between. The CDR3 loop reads CASSQGLDNEKLFF. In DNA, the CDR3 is TGCGCCAGCAGCCAGGGACTCGATAATGAAAAACTGTTTTTT.

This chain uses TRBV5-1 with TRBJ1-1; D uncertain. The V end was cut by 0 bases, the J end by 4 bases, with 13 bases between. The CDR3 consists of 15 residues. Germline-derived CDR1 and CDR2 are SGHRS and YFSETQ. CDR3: CASSLVGDLGTEAFF. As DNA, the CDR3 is TGCGCCAGCAGCTTGGTGGGCGACCTTGGCACTGAAGCTTTCTTT.

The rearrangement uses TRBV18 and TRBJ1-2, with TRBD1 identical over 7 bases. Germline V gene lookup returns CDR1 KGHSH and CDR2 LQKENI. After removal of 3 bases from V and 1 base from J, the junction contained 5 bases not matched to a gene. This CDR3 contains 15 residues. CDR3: CASSPDREDNYGYTF. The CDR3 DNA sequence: TGTGCCAGCTCACCCGACAGGGAGGATAACTATGGCTACACCTTC.

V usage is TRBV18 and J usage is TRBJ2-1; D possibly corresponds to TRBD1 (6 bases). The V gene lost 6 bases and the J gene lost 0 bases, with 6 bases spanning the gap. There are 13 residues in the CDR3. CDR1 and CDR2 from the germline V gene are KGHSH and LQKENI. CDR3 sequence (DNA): TGTGCCAGCTCGACAGGCTCCTACAATGAGCAGTTCTTC. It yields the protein CASSTGSYNEQFF.

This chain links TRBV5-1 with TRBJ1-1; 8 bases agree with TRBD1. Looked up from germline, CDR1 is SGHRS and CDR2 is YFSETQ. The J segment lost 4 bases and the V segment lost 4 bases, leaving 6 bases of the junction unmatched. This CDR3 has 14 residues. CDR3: CASSQDRDPTEAFF. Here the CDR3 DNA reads TGCGCCAGCAGCCAGGACAGGGATCCCACTGAAGCTTTCTTT.